These T cell receptor beta chains were read from a single sample in a study of CD8 T cells in ankylosing spondylitis. TCRdb reprocessed the 5' RACE reads via MiXCR and lists one record per CDR3 protein. The table has roughly 25,000 distinct CDR3 sequences, less than 20% seen once. The sequencing sample was made of blood. The receptors were gathered from a male donor with ankylosing spondylitis or in good health (not recorded which). CDR3s include the opening cysteine and the closing phenylalanine or tryptophan. The order of the fields is D gene, V gene, clone size, J gene, CDR3 DNA, CDR3 protein. A D gene is named only where the DNA matches it firmly. The size of a clone is reported for some rows only, either as once, few or many, or as a class for expanded clones.

D gene: TRBD1
V gene: TRBV6-6
clone size: many
J gene: TRBJ2-4
CDR3 DNA: TGTGCCAGCAGTTACCCACAGGGGGCCGTAAACATTCAGTACTTC
CDR3 protein: CASSYPQGAVNIQYF

D gene: TRBD1
V gene: TRBV20-1
clone size: -
J gene: TRBJ2-1
CDR3 DNA: TGCAGTTGGACAGGCTACAATGAGCAGTTCTTC
CDR3 protein: CSWTGYNEQFF

D gene: -
V gene: TRBV29-1
clone size: -
J gene: TRBJ1-1
CDR3 DNA: TGCAGCGTAGAAGTTGACACTGAAGCTTTCTTT
CDR3 protein: CSVEVDTEAFF

D gene: TRBD1
V gene: TRBV29-1
clone size: few
J gene: TRBJ2-1
CDR3 DNA: TGCAGCGTTGTGGGACAGGGCTCCTACAATGAGCAGTTCTTC
CDR3 protein: CSVVGQGSYNEQFF

D gene: TRBD2
V gene: TRBV7-9
clone size: many
J gene: TRBJ2-1
CDR3 DNA: TGTGCCAGCAGATCCACCCGGACTAGCGGCCGCTCCTACAATGAGCAGTTCTTC
CDR3 protein: CASRSTRTSGRSYNEQFF

D gene: -
V gene: TRBV11-2
clone size: -
J gene: TRBJ2-3
CDR3 DNA: TGTGCCAGCAGCTTCAGTGGAAAGGATACGCAGTATTTT
CDR3 protein: CASSFSGKDTQYF

D gene: TRBD2
V gene: TRBV9
clone size: few
J gene: TRBJ2-5
CDR3 DNA: TGTGCCAGCAGCGTAACGGGACTACAAGAGACCCAGTACTTC
CDR3 protein: CASSVTGLQETQYF

D gene: -
V gene: TRBV14
clone size: -
J gene: TRBJ2-1
CDR3 DNA: TGTGCCAGCAGCCAAGTGGGGGGAACGGTGGTCGTGGACAATGAGCAGTTCTTC
CDR3 protein: CASSQVGGTVVVDNEQFF

D gene: TRBD1
V gene: TRBV5-1
clone size: few
J gene: TRBJ1-1
CDR3 DNA: TGCGCCAGCAGCAAGGACAGGGGGGACACTGAAGCTTTCTTT
CDR3 protein: CASSKDRGDTEAFF

D gene: -
V gene: TRBV7-2
clone size: few
J gene: TRBJ2-7
CDR3 DNA: TGTGCCAGCACCCTAGGTCCAACCTACGAGCAGTACTTC
CDR3 protein: CASTLGPTYEQYF

D gene: TRBD1
V gene: TRBV10-3
clone size: few
J gene: TRBJ2-6
CDR3 DNA: TGTGCCATCAGCCTGGACAGGGGGCCTGGGGCCAACGTCCTGACTTTC
CDR3 protein: CAISLDRGPGANVLTF

D gene: -
V gene: TRBV6-2/TRBV6-3
clone size: -
J gene: TRBJ2-3
CDR3 DNA: TGTGCCAGCAGTGTGATTTCGACAGATACGCAGTATTTT
CDR3 protein: CASSVISTDTQYF

D gene: -
V gene: TRBV20-1
clone size: few
J gene: TRBJ1-6
CDR3 DNA: TGCAGTGCTAGAGTTGGGACCAGATTATCCCTCCACTTT
CDR3 protein: CSARVGTRLSLHF

D gene: TRBD2
V gene: TRBV7-2
clone size: -
J gene: TRBJ2-5
CDR3 DNA: TGTGCCAGCAGCTTAATTTCCCTAGCGGGGTCCGGGACCCAGTACTTC
CDR3 protein: CASSLISLAGSGTQYF

D gene: TRBD1
V gene: TRBV6-2/TRBV6-3
clone size: few
J gene: TRBJ2-4
CDR3 DNA: TGTGCCAGCAGTTACGGCCATTTCGGGACAGGAGGTCCAGCCAAAAACATTCAGTACTTC
CDR3 protein: CASSYGHFGTGGPAKNIQYF

D gene: TRBD1
V gene: TRBV10-3
clone size: many
J gene: TRBJ1-1
CDR3 DNA: TGTGCCGGTCGTAAGGCAGGGGGAATGAACACTGAAGCTTTCTTT
CDR3 protein: CAGRKAGGMNTEAFF

D gene: -
V gene: TRBV6-5
clone size: -
J gene: TRBJ2-5
CDR3 DNA: TGTGCCAGCAGTTACTCGACCGGGGCAGGGGCCCCAGAGACCCAGTACTTC
CDR3 protein: CASSYSTGAGAPETQYF

D gene: -
V gene: TRBV7-9
clone size: -
J gene: TRBJ1-1
CDR3 DNA: TGTGCCAGCAGCTTAGGGGCGGGACCTATGAACACTGAAGCTTTCTTT
CDR3 protein: CASSLGAGPMNTEAFF

D gene: TRBD1
V gene: TRBV6-1
clone size: few
J gene: TRBJ2-3
CDR3 DNA: TGTGCCAGCAGTTCCCCGGGACAGGGGGCACACGATACGCAGTATTTT
CDR3 protein: CASSSPGQGAHDTQYF

D gene: -
V gene: TRBV5-1
clone size: many
J gene: TRBJ2-1
CDR3 DNA: TGCGCCAGCAGCTTACTCGGGACAATAGAGCAGTTCTTC
CDR3 protein: CASSLLGTIEQFF

D gene: -
V gene: TRBV12-3/TRBV12-4
clone size: many
J gene: TRBJ2-5
CDR3 DNA: TGTGCCAGCAGTTTAAGGATACAGCAAGAGACCCAGTACTTC
CDR3 protein: CASSLRIQQETQYF

D gene: -
V gene: TRBV6-2/TRBV6-3
clone size: few
J gene: TRBJ2-1
CDR3 DNA: TGTGCCAGCAGTTGGGTCACAGCAGTCGACAATGAGCAGTTCTTC
CDR3 protein: CASSWVTAVDNEQFF

D gene: -
V gene: TRBV20-1
clone size: -
J gene: TRBJ2-2
CDR3 DNA: TGCAGTGCTACCCCCAGTAGGGCCGGGGAGCTGTTTTTT
CDR3 protein: CSATPSRAGELFF

D gene: -
V gene: TRBV24-1
clone size: many
J gene: TRBJ2-5
CDR3 DNA: TGTGCCACCAGTGATCCCCGCAGTCAAGATGGGACCCAGTACTTC
CDR3 protein: CATSDPRSQDGTQYF

D gene: -
V gene: TRBV28
clone size: few
J gene: TRBJ1-2
CDR3 DNA: TGTGCCAGCAGTTTAACGGAGACTAACTATGGCTACACCTTC
CDR3 protein: CASSLTETNYGYTF

D gene: -
V gene: TRBV2
clone size: -
J gene: TRBJ1-4
CDR3 DNA: TGTGCCAGCAGTGCGGCAGGGTTTGAAAAACTGTTTTTT
CDR3 protein: CASSAAGFEKLFF

D gene: -
V gene: TRBV7-2
clone size: few
J gene: TRBJ2-3
CDR3 DNA: TGTGCCAGCAGCTTAGTTTCGGGGGCCTCCTGGACAGATACGCAGTATTTT
CDR3 protein: CASSLVSGASWTDTQYF

D gene: -
V gene: TRBV20-1
clone size: many
J gene: TRBJ2-6
CDR3 DNA: TGCAGTGCGCCAGCGGACTCCGAAACATCTGGGGCCAACGTCCTGACTTTC
CDR3 protein: CSAPADSETSGANVLTF

D gene: -
V gene: TRBV5-1
clone size: many
J gene: TRBJ1-1
CDR3 DNA: TGCGCCAGCACCTTTGGGGGGTCTGAAGCTTTCTTT
CDR3 protein: CASTFGGSEAFF

D gene: -
V gene: TRBV5-1
clone size: -
J gene: TRBJ2-3
CDR3 DNA: TGCGCCAGCAACACAGGCGCGGCGAGAGATACGCAGTATTTT
CDR3 protein: CASNTGAARDTQYF

D gene: TRBD1
V gene: TRBV6-2/TRBV6-3
clone size: few
J gene: TRBJ1-2
CDR3 DNA: TGTGCCAGCAGACCGCCGGGACAGGACTATGGCTACACCTTC
CDR3 protein: CASRPPGQDYGYTF

D gene: TRBD2
V gene: TRBV20-1
clone size: once
J gene: TRBJ2-3
CDR3 DNA: TGCAGTGCTAGAGAAATAGCGGGAGTGGTTACGCAGTGTTTT
CDR3 protein: CSAREIAGVVTQCF

D gene: TRBD2
V gene: TRBV6-5
clone size: -
J gene: TRBJ2-3
CDR3 DNA: TGTGCCAGCAGTTATCAAGCGGGGTATACGCAGTATTTT
CDR3 protein: CASSYQAGYTQYF

D gene: -
V gene: TRBV7-2
clone size: -
J gene: TRBJ1-1
CDR3 DNA: TGTGCCAGCAGCCCAACGGGGGCCATGTTGAACACTGAAGCTTTCTTT
CDR3 protein: CASSPTGAMLNTEAFF

D gene: -
V gene: TRBV18
clone size: few
J gene: TRBJ2-1
CDR3 DNA: TGTGCCAGCTCACCACGATCGGGGCGGAAGAATGAGCAGTTCTTC
CDR3 protein: CASSPRSGRKNEQFF

D gene: -
V gene: TRBV3-1
clone size: many
J gene: TRBJ1-5
CDR3 DNA: TGTGCCAGCAGCCAGGACGTAAGCCAGCCCCAGCATTTT
CDR3 protein: CASSQDVSQPQHF

D gene: -
V gene: TRBV29-1
clone size: many
J gene: TRBJ2-2
CDR3 DNA: TGCAGCGTTGAAGGTGGGACCGGGGAGCTGTTTTTT
CDR3 protein: CSVEGGTGELFF

D gene: -
V gene: TRBV28
clone size: few
J gene: TRBJ1-2
CDR3 DNA: TGTGCCAGCAGGGTCAAAGGGCCCTATGGCTACACCTTC
CDR3 protein: CASRVKGPYGYTF

D gene: -
V gene: TRBV15
clone size: many
J gene: TRBJ1-1
CDR3 DNA: TGTGCCACCAGCAGAGATCCCAGGGGCGATGAAGCTTTCTTT
CDR3 protein: CATSRDPRGDEAFF

D gene: -
V gene: TRBV29-1
clone size: few
J gene: TRBJ2-5
CDR3 DNA: TGCAGCGTTCGGGCGAATTCCCAAGAGACCCAGTACTTC
CDR3 protein: CSVRANSQETQYF